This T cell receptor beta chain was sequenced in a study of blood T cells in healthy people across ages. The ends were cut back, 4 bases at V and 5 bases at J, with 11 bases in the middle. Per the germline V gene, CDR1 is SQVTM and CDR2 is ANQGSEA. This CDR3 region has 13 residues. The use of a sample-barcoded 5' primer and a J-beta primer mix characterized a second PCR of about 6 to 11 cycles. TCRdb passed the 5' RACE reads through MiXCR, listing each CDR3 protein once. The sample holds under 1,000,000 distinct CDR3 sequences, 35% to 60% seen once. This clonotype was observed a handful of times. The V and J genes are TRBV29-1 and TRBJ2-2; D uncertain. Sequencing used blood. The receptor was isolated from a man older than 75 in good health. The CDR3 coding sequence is TGCAGCGTTGTTCTTCTAGGTACCGGGGAGCTGTTTTTT. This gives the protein CSVVLLGTGELFF.